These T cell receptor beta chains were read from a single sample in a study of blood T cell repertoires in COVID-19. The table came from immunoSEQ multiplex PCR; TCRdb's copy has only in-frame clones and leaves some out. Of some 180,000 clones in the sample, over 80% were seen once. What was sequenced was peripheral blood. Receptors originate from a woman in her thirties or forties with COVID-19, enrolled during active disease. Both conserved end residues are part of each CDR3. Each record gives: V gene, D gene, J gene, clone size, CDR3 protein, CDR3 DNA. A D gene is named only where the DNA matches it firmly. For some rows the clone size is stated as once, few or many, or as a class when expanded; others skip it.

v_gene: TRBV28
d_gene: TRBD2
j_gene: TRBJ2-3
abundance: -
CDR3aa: CASSSLAGGSVFVDTQYF
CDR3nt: TGTGCCAGCAGTTCATTAGCGGGAGGCTCCGTTTTTGTTGATACGCAGTATTTT

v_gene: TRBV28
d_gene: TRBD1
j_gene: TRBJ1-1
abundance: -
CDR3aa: CASSPRDRWGEAFF
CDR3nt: TGTGCCAGCAGTCCCCGGGACAGGTGGGGTGAAGCTTTCTTT

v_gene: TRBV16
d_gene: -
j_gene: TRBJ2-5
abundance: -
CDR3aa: CASSHQGSETQYF
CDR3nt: TGTGCCAGCAGCCATCAGGGGTCGGAGACCCAGTACTTC

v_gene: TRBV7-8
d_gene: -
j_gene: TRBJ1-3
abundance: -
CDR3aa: CASSLHGSGISGNTIYF
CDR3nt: TGTGCCAGCAGCTTACACGGTTCCGGGATCTCTGGAAACACCATATATTTT

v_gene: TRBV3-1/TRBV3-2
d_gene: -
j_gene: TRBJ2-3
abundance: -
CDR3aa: CASTTGWATDTQYF
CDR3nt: TGTGCCAGCACCACAGGGTGGGCCACAGATACGCAGTATTTT

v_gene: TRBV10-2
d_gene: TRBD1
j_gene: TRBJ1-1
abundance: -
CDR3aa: CASSEPRDRGRRGEAFF
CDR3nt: TGCGCCAGCAGTGAGCCCCGGGACAGGGGGCGCCGGGGTGAAGCTTTCTTT

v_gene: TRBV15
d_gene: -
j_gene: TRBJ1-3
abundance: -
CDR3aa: CATSRGAFTRHGNTIYF
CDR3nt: TGTGCCACCAGCAGAGGGGCATTCACCAGGCATGGAAACACCATATATTTT

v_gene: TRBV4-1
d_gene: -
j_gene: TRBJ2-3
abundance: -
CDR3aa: CASSQEAPDTQYF
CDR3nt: TGCGCCAGCAGCCAAGAGGCCCCGGATACGCAGTATTTT

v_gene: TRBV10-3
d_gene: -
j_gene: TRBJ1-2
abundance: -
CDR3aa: CAITQRDYGYTF
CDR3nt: TGTGCCATCACCCAGAGGGACTATGGCTACACCTTC

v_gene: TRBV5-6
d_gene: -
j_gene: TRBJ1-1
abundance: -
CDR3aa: CASSLYSMGGDTEAFF
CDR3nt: TGTGCCAGCAGCTTGTATTCGATGGGAGGAGACACTGAAGCTTTCTTT

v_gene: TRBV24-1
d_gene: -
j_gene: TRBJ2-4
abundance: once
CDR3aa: CATSDPRDTAKNIQYF
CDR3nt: TGTGCCACCAGTGATCCCCGGGACACGGCCAAAAACATTCAGTACTTC

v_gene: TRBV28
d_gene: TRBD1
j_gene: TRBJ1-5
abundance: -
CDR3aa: CASSFYRGTSNQPQHF
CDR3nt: TGTGCCAGCAGCTTTTACAGGGGAACGAGCAATCAGCCCCAGCATTTT

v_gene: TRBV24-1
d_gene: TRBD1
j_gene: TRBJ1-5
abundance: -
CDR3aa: CATSDPAGTGGDQPQHF
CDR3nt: TGTGCCACCAGTGATCCCGCCGGGACAGGGGGTGATCAGCCCCAGCATTTT

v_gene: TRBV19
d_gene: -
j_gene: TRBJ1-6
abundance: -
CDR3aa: CASSPRTESSPLHF
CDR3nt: TGTGCCAGTAGTCCTCGGACAGAGAGCTCACCCCTCCACTTT

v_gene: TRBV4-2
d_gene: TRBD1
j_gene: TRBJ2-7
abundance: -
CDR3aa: CASSQDEGAGSYEQYF
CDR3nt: TGTGCCAGCAGCCAAGATGAGGGGGCGGGCTCCTACGAGCAGTACTTC

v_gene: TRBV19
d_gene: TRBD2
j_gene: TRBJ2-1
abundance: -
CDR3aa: CASKASGVYEQFF
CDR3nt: TGTGCCAGTAAAGCTAGCGGGGTATATGAGCAGTTCTTC

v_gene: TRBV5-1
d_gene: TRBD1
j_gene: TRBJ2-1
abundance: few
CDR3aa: CASSYRSSGTGVSEQFF
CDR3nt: TGCGCCAGCAGCTACCGGTCCTCCGGGACAGGGGTTAGTGAGCAGTTCTTC

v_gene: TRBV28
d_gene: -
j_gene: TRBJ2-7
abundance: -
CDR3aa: CASSSSRGAYSSYEQYF
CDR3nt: TGTGCCAGCAGTTCCTCCCGAGGAGCGTATAGCTCCTACGAGCAGTACTTC

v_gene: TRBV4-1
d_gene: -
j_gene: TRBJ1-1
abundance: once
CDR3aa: CASSPRGLGEAFF
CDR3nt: TGCGCCAGCAGCCCCCGGGGGTTAGGTGAAGCTTTCTTT

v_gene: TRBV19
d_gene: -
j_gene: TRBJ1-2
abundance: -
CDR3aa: CATRPRTRGYTF
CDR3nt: TGTGCCACCAGACCCAGGACTCGGGGCTACACCTTC

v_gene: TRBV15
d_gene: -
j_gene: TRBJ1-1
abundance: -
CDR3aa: CATSRLASNTEAFF
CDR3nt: TGTGCCACCAGCAGATTGGCTTCGAACACTGAAGCTTTCTTT

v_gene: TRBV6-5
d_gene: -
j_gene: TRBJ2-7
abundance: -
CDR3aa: CASSPDRGGAYEQYF
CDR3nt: TGTGCCAGCAGCCCAGACAGGGGAGGGGCCTACGAGCAGTACTTC

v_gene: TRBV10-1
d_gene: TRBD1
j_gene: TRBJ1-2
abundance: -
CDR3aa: CASSGGDRVGVVDYGYTF
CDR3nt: TGCGCCAGCAGTGGAGGGGACAGGGTCGGGGTTGTCGACTATGGCTACACCTTC

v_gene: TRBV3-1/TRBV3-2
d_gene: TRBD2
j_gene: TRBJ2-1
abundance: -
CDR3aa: CASSQDWGGLEEQFF
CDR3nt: TGTGCCAGCAGCCAAGATTGGGGAGGACTAGAAGAGCAGTTCTTC

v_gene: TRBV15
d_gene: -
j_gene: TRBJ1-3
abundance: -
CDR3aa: CATSRAQGHTIYF
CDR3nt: TGTGCCACCAGCAGAGCTCAGGGCCACACCATATATTTT

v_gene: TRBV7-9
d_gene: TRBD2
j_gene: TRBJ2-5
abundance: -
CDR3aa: CASIIQVGEREIQETQYF
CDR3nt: TGTGCCAGCATCATCCAGGTGGGGGAGCGGGAGATCCAAGAGACCCAGTACTTC

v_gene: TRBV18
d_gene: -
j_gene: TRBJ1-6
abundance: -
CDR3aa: CASSQDLLSSYNSPLHF
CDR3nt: TGTGCCAGCTCACAGGACTTATTGAGCTCCTATAATTCACCCCTCCACTTT

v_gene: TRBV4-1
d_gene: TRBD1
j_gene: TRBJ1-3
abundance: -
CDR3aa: CASSPGTGVRNTIYF
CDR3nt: TGCGCCAGCAGCCCCGGGACAGGGGTTCGCAACACCATATATTTT

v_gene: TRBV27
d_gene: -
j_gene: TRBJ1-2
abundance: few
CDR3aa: CASSYSQRYGYTF
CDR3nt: TGTGCCAGCAGTTATAGTCAAAGATATGGCTACACCTTC

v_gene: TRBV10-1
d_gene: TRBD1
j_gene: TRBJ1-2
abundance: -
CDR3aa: CASSGTGGLNYGYTF
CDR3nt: TGCGCCAGCAGTGGGACAGGGGGCTTAAACTATGGCTACACCTTC

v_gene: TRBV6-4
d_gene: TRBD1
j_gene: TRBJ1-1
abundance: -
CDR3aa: CASSDSDRGHITEAFF
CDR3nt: TGTGCCAGCAGTGACTCGGACAGGGGGCATATCACTGAAGCTTTCTTT

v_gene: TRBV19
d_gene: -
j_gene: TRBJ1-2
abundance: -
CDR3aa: CASSMWGPDRTLYYGYTF
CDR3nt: TGTGCCAGTAGTATGTGGGGGCCTGACAGAACCCTTTACTATGGCTACACCTTC

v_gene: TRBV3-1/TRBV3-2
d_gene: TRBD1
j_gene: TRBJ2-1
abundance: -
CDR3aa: CASSPGQGAGEQFF
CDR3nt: TGTGCCAGCAGTCCCGGACAGGGGGCTGGTGAGCAGTTCTTC

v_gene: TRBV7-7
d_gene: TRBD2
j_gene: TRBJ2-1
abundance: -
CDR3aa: CASSLGLAGGNEQFF
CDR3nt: TGTGCCAGCAGCTTAGGACTAGCGGGGGGCAATGAGCAGTTCTTC

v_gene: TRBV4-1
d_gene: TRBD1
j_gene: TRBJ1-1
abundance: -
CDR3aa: CASSQGTDRAGTEAFF
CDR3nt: TGCGCCAGCAGCCAAGGGACGGACAGGGCCGGCACTGAAGCTTTCTTT

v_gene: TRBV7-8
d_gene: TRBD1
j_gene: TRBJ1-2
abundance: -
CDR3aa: CASSSTGGNYGYTF
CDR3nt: TGTGCCAGCAGCTCGACAGGGGGCAACTATGGCTACACCTTC

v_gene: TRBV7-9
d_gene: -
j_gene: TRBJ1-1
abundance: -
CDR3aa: CASSLARTDRPLF
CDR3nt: TGTGCCAGCAGCTTAGCGCGGACAGACCGGCCACTCTTT

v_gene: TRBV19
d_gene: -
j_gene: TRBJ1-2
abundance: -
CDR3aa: CASSILITGGGYTF
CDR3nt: TGTGCCAGTAGTATACTTATCACGGGAGGAGGCTACACCTTC

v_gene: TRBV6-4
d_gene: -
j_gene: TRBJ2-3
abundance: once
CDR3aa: CASSDGSGTSTDTQYF
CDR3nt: TGTGCCAGCAGTGACGGGAGCGGAACTAGCACAGATACGCAGTATTTT

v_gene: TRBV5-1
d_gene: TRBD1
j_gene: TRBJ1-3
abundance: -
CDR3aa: CASSPGQGAPGNTIYF
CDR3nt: TGCGCCAGCAGCCCCGGACAGGGGGCGCCGGGAAACACCATATATTTT

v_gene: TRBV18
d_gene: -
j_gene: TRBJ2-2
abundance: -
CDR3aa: CASSPNSPTGELFF
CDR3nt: TGTGCCAGCTCACCAAACAGCCCAACCGGGGAGCTGTTTTTT

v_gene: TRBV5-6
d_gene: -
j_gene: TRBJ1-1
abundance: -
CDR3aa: CASSPRLNTEAFF
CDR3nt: TGTGCCAGCAGCCCTCGGTTGAACACTGAAGCTTTCTTT

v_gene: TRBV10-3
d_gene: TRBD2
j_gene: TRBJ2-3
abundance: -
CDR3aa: CAISAPPAGVITDTQYF
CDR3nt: TGTGCCATCAGTGCCCCCCCAGCGGGAGTGATCACAGATACGCAGTATTTT

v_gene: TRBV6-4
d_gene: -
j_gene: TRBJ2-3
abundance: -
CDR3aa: CASRRDTKDTQYF
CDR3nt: TGTGCCAGCAGAAGGGACACGAAGGATACGCAGTATTTT

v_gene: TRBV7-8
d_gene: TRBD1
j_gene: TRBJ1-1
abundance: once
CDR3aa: CASRQGYTEAFF
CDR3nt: TGTGCCAGCAGACAGGGGTACACTGAAGCTTTCTTT

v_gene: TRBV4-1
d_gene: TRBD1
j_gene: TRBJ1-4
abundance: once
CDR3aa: CASRGTAEKLFF
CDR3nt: TGCGCCAGCAGAGGGACAGCTGAAAAACTGTTTTTT

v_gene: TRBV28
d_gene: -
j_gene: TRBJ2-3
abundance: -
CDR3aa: CASSTPRGSTDTQYF
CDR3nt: TGTGCCAGCAGTACCCCCAGGGGCAGCACAGATACGCAGTATTTT

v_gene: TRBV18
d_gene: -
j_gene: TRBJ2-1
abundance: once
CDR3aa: CASSPSLVEKNSEQFF
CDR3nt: TGTGCCAGCTCACCATCTCTCGTAGAAAAAAACAGTGAGCAGTTCTTC

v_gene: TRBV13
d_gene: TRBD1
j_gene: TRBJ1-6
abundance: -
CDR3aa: CASSPDRGASPLHF
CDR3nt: TGTGCCAGCAGCCCCGACAGGGGAGCTTCACCCCTCCACTTT

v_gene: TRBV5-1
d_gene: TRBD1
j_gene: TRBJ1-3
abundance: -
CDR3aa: CASSQGTVYSGNTIYF
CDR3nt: TGCGCCAGCAGCCAAGGGACAGTATACTCTGGAAACACCATATATTTT

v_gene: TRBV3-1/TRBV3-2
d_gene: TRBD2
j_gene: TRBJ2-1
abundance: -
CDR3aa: CASSQDVGTSVYNEQFF
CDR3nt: TGTGCCAGCAGCCAAGATGTTGGGACTAGCGTTTACAATGAGCAGTTCTTC

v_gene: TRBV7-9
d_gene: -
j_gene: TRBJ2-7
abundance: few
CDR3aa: CASDMGSLSYEQYF
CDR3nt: TGTGCCAGCGACATGGGGAGCTTGTCCTACGAGCAGTACTTC

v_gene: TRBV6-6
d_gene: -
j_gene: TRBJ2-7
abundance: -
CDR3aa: CASSYGEEVEQYF
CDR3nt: TGTGCCAGCAGTTATGGGGAGGAGGTCGAGCAGTACTTC

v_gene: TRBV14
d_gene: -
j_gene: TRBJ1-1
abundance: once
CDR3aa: CASSQDWNRPTEAFF
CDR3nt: TGTGCCAGCAGCCAAGATTGGAACAGGCCCACTGAAGCTTTCTTT